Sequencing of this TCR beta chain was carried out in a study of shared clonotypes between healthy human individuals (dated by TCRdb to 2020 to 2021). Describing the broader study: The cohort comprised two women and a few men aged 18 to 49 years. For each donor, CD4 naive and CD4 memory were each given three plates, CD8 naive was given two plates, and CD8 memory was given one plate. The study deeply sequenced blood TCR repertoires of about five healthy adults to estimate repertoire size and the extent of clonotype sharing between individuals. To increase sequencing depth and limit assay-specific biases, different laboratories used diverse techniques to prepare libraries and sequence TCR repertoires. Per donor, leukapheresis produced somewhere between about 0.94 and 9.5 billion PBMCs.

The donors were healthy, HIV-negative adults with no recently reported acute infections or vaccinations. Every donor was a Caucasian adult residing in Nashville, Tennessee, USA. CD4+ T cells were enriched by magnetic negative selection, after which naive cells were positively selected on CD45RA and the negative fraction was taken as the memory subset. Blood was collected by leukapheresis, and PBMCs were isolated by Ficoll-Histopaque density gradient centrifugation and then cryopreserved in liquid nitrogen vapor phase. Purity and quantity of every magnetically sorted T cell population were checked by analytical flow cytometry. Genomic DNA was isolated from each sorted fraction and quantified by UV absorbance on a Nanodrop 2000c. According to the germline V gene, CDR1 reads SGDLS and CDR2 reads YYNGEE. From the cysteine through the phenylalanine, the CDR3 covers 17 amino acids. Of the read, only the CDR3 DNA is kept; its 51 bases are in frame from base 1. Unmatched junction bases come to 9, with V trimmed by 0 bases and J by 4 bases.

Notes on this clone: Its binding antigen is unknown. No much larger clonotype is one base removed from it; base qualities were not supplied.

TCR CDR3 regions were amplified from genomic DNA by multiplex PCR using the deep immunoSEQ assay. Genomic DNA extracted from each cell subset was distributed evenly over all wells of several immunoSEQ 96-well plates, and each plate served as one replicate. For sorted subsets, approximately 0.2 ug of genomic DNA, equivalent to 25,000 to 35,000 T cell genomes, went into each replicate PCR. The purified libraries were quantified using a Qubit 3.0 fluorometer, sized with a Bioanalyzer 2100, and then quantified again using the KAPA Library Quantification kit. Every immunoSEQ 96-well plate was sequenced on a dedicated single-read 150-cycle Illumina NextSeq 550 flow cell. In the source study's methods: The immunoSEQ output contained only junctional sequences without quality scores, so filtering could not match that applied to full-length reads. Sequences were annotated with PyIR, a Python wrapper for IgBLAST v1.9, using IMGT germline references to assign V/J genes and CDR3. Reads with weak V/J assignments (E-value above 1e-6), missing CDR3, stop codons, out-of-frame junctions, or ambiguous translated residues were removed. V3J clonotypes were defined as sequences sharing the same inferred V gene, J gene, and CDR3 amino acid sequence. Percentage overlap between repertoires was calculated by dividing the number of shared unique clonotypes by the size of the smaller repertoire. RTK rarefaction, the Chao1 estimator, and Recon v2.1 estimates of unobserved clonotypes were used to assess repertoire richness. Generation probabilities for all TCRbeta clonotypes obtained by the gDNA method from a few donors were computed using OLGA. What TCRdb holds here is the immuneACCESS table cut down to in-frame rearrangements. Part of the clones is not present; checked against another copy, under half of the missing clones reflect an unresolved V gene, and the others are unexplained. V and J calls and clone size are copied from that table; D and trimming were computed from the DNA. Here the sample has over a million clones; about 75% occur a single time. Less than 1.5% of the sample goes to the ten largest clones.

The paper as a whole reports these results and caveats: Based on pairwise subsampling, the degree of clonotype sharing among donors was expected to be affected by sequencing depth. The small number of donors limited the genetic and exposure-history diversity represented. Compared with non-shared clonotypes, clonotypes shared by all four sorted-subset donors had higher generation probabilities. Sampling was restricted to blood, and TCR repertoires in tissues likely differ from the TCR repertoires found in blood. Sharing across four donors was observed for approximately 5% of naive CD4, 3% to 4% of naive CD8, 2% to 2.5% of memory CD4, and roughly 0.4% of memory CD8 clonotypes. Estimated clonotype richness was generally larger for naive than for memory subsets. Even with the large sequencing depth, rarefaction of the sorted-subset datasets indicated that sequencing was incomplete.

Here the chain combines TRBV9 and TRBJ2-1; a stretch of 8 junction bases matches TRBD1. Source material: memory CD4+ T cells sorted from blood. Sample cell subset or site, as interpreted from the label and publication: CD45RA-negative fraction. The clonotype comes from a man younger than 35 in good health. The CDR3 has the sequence CASSVEPGRGLYNEQFF. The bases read TGTGCCAGCAGCGTAGAACCCGGCAGGGGGCTTTACAATGAGCAGTTCTTC.